This TCR beta chain emerged from a study of OX40 agonist ivuxolimab in advanced cancers. Study-level background: Ivuxolimab, which targeted the costimulatory receptor OX40 (CD134), was an agonistic, fully human IgG2 monoclonal antibody. The point of sequencing TCRbeta in the periphery was to test whether ivuxolimab changed TCR sequence diversity and drove clonal T-cell expansion. Patients were allowed to have had prior anti-PD-1, anti-PD-L1 or anti-CTLA-4 therapy, and 30% to 40% of the dose-escalation patients had been treated with checkpoint inhibitors. Partial responses were achieved by three dose-escalation patients, of whom one had hepatocellular carcinoma and two had cutaneous melanoma. Among the approximately 50 dose-escalation patients, about 20 had hepatocellular carcinoma, roughly 15 melanoma, 9 renal cell carcinoma and 9 head and neck cancer. In the dose-escalation cohort, 75% to 90% of patients were male, and the mean age was roughly 56 years with a range of about 20 to 90. Intravenous ivuxolimab was administered to patients every 2 weeks at six dose levels: 0.01, 0.1, 0.3, 1.5, 3 and 10 mg/kg. The paper describes the monotherapy dose-escalation part (N of about 50 patients) of the phase I trial of ivuxolimab. General study outcomes and caveats: Antigen specificity was not determined for the clonally expanded peripheral T cells. After ivuxolimab, more expanded clones were found on average in CD8+ T cells than in CD4+ T cells. In the 0.1-3.0 mg/kg groups, partial responders were among the patients with the lowest normalized peripheral clonal expansion, particularly in CD8+ T cells. Low levels of normalized T-cell clonal expansion were also seen in some nonresponding patients. Clonal expansion of both CD4+ and CD8+ blood T cells was observed from baseline to week 6 at doses 0.1 to 3.0 mg/kg.

The trial excluded patients who had a history of autoimmune disease or who were on systemic immunosuppression. In every dose cohort, peripheral blood was drawn for TCR sequencing at baseline, cycle 4 day 1, and cycle 7 day 1. The samples were taken from a phase I, first-in-human, multicenter, open-label dose-escalation trial of ivuxolimab. The trial enrolled adults with locally advanced or metastatic head and neck squamous cell, hepatocellular, melanoma or renal cell carcinoma. Before TCR sequencing, CD4+ T cells and CD8+ T cells were sorted from peripheral blood as separate populations. The germline V and J ends show losses of 2 bases and 4 bases respectively, and no gene match explains 8 bases of the junction. The CDR3 starts with the cysteine, ends with the phenylalanine, and has 16 residues. Only the CDR3 part of the read is kept: 48 bases, read in frame from the first base. Looking up the germline V gene yields CDR1 MNHEY and CDR2 SVGAGI.

To note about this clone: Its antigen target is currently unknown. Base quality data are lacking; no much larger clone is found one base away.

Genomic DNA was extracted from sorted cells for sequencing of the TCRbeta CDR3 region. TCRbeta CDR3 regions were sequenced using the immunoSEQ Assay. TCRdb provides this immuneACCESS table in a form limited to in-frame rearrangements. Some clones are lacking; in checked studies, under half of them reflect an unresolved V gene, and why the rest are absent is not known. Within this sample are about 80,000 clones, with approximately 84% of them counted one time only. The top ten constitute around a quarter of the sample. Sequencing was performed on CD4+ or CD8+ T cells sorted from blood, taken in a trial of the OX40 agonist ivuxolimab. The sequence was obtained from an adult with an advanced solid tumor such as melanoma, head and neck, liver or kidney cancer. In this chain, TRBV6-5 is recombined with TRBJ2-1; 7 of the junction bases match TRBD1. In nucleotide form, the sequence is TGTGCCAGCAGTTACACCCCCGGGACAGCGTACAATGAGCAGTTCTTC. Its translation is CASSYTPGTAYNEQFF.